The 19 T cell receptor beta chains in this list originate from one sample, sequenced in a study of long-term antiretroviral therapy in people with HIV. Sequencing relied on immunoSEQ assay v3.0, run at survey level. Data came from immunoSEQ multiplex PCR; TCRdb stores just in-frame clones and leaves some out. The sample yields nearly 20,000 clones, 80% seen once. The sequenced sample was unsorted PBMCs, obtained 0.2 years after starting antiretroviral therapy. All receptors come from a woman aged 40 to 50 with HIV.

V is TRBV15 and J is TRBJ2-7, with 7 bases lining up with TRBD1. This CDR3 spans 15 amino acids. V lost 1 base to trimming and J lost 4 bases; unmatched junction nucleotides: 7. Germline CDR1 and CDR2: LNHNV and YYDKDF (reference sequence). CDR3 loop: CATSRGQGIMYEQYF. The CDR3 DNA reads as TGTGCCACCAGCAGAGGACAGGGAATAATGTACGAGCAGTACTTC. Full variable domain (remainder filled in from reference TRBV15 and TRBJ2-7): DAMVIQNPRYQVTQFGKPVTLSCSQTLNHNVMYWYQQKSSQAPKLLFHYYDKDFNNEADTPDNFQSRRPNTSFCFLDIRSPGLGDTAMYLCATSRGQGIMYEQYFGPGTRLTVT.

This clone was seen more than once but under ten times. This chain links TRBV27 with TRBJ1-3, with 10 bases fitting TRBD1. CDR1 is MNHEY and CDR2 is SMNVEV in the germline V gene (reference sequence). This CDR3 is 18 amino acids long. The V and J ends lost 0 bases and 3 bases, in that order; junction bases with no gene match: 8. This CDR3 reads CASSLSGTGVSGGNTIYF. The CDR3 DNA is TGTGCCAGCAGTTTATCCGGGACAGGGGTCTCGGGTGGAAACACCATATATTTT.

CDR3 residues: CASSLVSGQPQHF. In nucleotides, the CDR3 is TGTGCCAGCAGCTTGGTCTCGGGGCAGCCCCAGCATTTT. The chain joins TRBV5-5 to TRBJ1-5, with D unclear. The germline V gene has CDR1 SGHKS and CDR2 YYEKEE (reference sequence). The V end was cut by 0 bases, the J end by 7 bases, with 8 bases between. This CDR3 spans 13 amino acids.

The DNA of the CDR3 is TGTGCCAGTAGTATAGGCGACCTACTCACTGAAGCTTTCTTT. This gives the protein CASSIGDLLTEAFF. This chain uses TRBV19 with TRBJ1-1; no firm D call. Trimming cost V 1 base and J 4 bases, with 10 bases left between them. CDR3 length equals 14 residues. Germline V gene data show CDR1 as LNHDA and CDR2 as SQIVND (reference sequence).

The chain uses TRBV5-1 and TRBJ2-5; 13 bases are shared with TRBD2. Losses at the gene ends were 4 bases for V and 5 bases for J; bases not matched to a gene: 5. The length of the CDR3 is 15 residues. Germline values: CDR1 SGHRS, CDR2 YFSETQ. DNA for the CDR3: TGCGCCAGCAGCACTGGACTAGCGGGGGTTGAGACCCAGTACTTC. This codes for CASSTGLAGVETQYF.

This clone has more than one count but fewer than ten. The chain carries TRBV6-1 and TRBJ2-7; D is ambiguous. CDR1 MNHNS and CDR2 SASEGT come from the germline V gene. The CDR3 runs to 14 residues. With 6 bases removed from V and 2 bases from J, the gap between germline ends came to 14 bases. The CDR3 sequence: CASSPVSIPYEQYF. The CDR3 DNA reads as TGTGCCAGCAGCCCTGTCTCAATACCCTACGAGCAGTACTTC.

The J gene is TRBJ1-1, the V gene TRBV5-4, with 8 bases aligning to TRBD1. CDR1 is SGHNT, CDR2 YYREEE, per germline (reference sequence). The CDR3 covers 17 residues. V gave up 0 bases and J gave up 0 bases; unmatched junction bases: 7. This chain's CDR3 is CASSLAGRGQVNTEAFF. In nucleotides, the CDR3 is TGTGCCAGCAGCTTGGCTGGCAGGGGGCAAGTGAACACTGAAGCTTTCTTT.

V usage is TRBV6-1 and J usage is TRBJ1-4; 7 bases are a match to TRBD1. Per germline, CDR1 MNHNS and CDR2 SASEGT. Trimming removed 2 bases from V and 6 bases from J; junction bases left unmatched: 9. The CDR3 extends over 16 amino acids. CDR3: CASSELMTGRHEKLFF. The CDR3 coding sequence is TGTGCCAGCAGTGAATTAATGACAGGGCGGCATGAAAAACTGTTTTTT.

The V and J genes are TRBV29-1 and TRBJ1-2; D call uncertain. Germline CDR1 reads SQVTM; CDR2 reads ANQGSEA. Trimming shortened V by 5 bases and J by 3 bases, and 7 bases separated the two germline ends. There are 11 residues in the CDR3. The CDR3 sequence: CSVREDYGYTF. For the CDR3, the DNA is TGCAGCGTTAGGGAGGACTATGGCTACACCTTC.

V gene TRBV4-1 combines with J gene TRBJ1-1, with D possibly matching TRBD1 (5 bases). Trimming removed 0 bases from V and 5 bases from J, with 22 bases in between. In germline, CDR1 is MGHRA, CDR2 YSYEKL. There are 18 residues in the CDR3. CDR3 DNA: TGCGCCAGCAGCCAAGATGATTTGACAGAGGGGCCAGCGACTGAAGCTTTCTTT. Translating gives CASSQDDLTEGPATEAFF.

CDR3 sequence: CASSDRQAAYGYTF. CDR3 DNA sequence: TGTGCCAGCAGTGACCGACAGGCCGCCTATGGCTACACCTTC. This sequence joins TRBV6-6 and TRBJ1-2, with D perhaps TRBD1 (6 bases). Looked up from germline, CDR1 is MNHNY and CDR2 is SVGAGI (reference sequence). This CDR3 contains 14 residues. Trimming took 5 bases from V and 4 from J, leaving 14 bases between them.

V gene TRBV25-1 combines with J gene TRBJ2-3, with D perhaps assigned TRBD1 or TRBD2 (6 bases each). Trimming stripped 6 bases from V and 3 bases from J, with 10 bases between. This CDR3 region has 13 residues. Germline CDR1 reads MGHDK; CDR2 reads SYGVNS. CDR3 amino acids: CASRPGATDTQYF. CDR3 bases: TGTGCCAGCAGGCCGGGGGCTACAGATACGCAGTATTTT.

This rearrangement joins TRBV30 to TRBJ1-2; 9 bases fit TRBD1. The CDR3 loop spans 13 amino acids. The trim removed 1 base at V and 7 bases at J, leaving 4 bases unmatched. Germline V gene lookup returns CDR1 GTSNPN and CDR2 SVGIG (reference sequence). The CDR3 DNA is TGTGCCTGGAGTGGGACAGGGGCGGTTGGCTACACCTTC. This encodes CAWSGTGAVGYTF.

The CDR3 DNA follows: TGTGCCAGCAGCTTGTCTCAGGGTGAAAAACTGTTTTTT. Its translation is CASSLSQGEKLFF. This chain uses TRBV5-4 with TRBJ1-4; TRBD1 might be the D (5 bases). The CDR3 covers 13 residues. Trimming left V 1 base short and J 7 bases short, with 8 bases between. CDR1 and CDR2 (germline): SGHNT, YYREEE (reference sequence).

The V call is TRBV12-5, the J call TRBJ1-2; tentatively, D is TRBD1 (5 bases). V lost 6 bases and J lost 5, with 13 bases in between. Germline V gene data show CDR1 as LGHNT and CDR2 as FRNRAP. This CDR3 has 13 residues. The CDR3 nucleotides are TGTGCTAGTGGGCAGGGACTGGGATATGGCTACACCTTC. Its translation: CASGQGLGYGYTF.

CDR3 residues: CASSALSAPEDTIYF. CDR3 DNA: TGTGCCAGCAGCGCCTTATCGGCCCCAGAGGACACCATATATTTT. The chain links TRBV7-9 to TRBJ1-3; the D is unclear. The V end was cut by 5 bases, the J end by 8 bases, with 19 bases between. The CDR3 is made up of 15 amino acids. Looked up from germline, CDR1 is SEHNR and CDR2 is FQNEAQ (reference sequence).

Judged by abundance, this clone is medium-sized (0.01 to 0.1%). The chain recombines TRBV7-9 with TRBJ1-2; D is uncertain. In germline, CDR1 is SEHNR, CDR2 FQNEAQ (reference sequence). The V end was cut by 5 bases, the J end by 4 bases, with 14 bases between. The CDR3 has 14 residues. The CDR3 nucleotides are TGTGCCAGCAGCCCTAACTTAGGACTCTATGGCTACACCTTC. It encodes CASSPNLGLYGYTF.

This clone was seen a single time. The rearrangement joins TRBV6-1 to TRBJ1-2; D is unresolved. The CDR3 has 12 residues. Per germline, CDR1 MNHNS and CDR2 SASEGT. Trimming took off 1 base at V and 4 bases at J, with 4 bases between the two ends. CDR3 coding DNA: TGTGCCAGCAGTGAAGGGTTCTATGGCTACACCTTC. Encoded protein: CASSEGFYGYTF.

This clone was detected only once. The chain joins TRBV2 to TRBJ2-2; tentative D call: TRBD2 (5 bases). The V and J ends lost 3 bases and 6 bases respectively, with 5 bases between them. The CDR3 contains 12 residues. Germline V gene sequence: CDR1 SNHLY, CDR2 FYNNEI. Here the CDR3 reads CASSDGAGELFF. CDR3 sequence (DNA): TGTGCCAGCAGTGACGGGGCCGGGGAGCTGTTTTTT.